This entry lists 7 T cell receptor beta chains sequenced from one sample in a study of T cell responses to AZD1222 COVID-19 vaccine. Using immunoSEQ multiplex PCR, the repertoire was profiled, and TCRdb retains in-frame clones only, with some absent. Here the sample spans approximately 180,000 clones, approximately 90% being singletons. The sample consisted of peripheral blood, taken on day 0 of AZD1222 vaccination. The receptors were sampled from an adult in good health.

This CDR3 is CATSRGGGEPYEQYF. In DNA, the CDR3 is TGTGCCACCAGCAGAGGAGGGGGGGAGCCCTACGAGCAGTACTTC. This chain uses TRBV15 with TRBJ2-7; maybe TRBD2 (7 bases). The CDR3 length is 15 residues. V dropped 1 base and J dropped 2 bases, with 12 bases sitting between them. Germline CDR1 reads LNHNV; CDR2 reads YYDKDF (reference sequence).

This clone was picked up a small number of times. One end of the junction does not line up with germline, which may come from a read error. Here the CDR3 DNA reads TGTGGGGGGACGTTCGGCGCTGAAGCTTTCTTT. Amino acid sequence: CGGTFGAEAFF. V and J are TRBV20-1 and TRBJ1-1, with D tentatively TRBD1 (5 bases). The CDR3 runs to 11 residues. Per the germline V gene, CDR1 is DFQATT and CDR2 is SNEGSKA (reference sequence).

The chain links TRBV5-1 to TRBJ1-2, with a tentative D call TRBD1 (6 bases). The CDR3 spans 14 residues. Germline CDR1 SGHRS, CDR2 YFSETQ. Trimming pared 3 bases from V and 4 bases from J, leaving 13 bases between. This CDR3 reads CASSYLQGSYGYTF. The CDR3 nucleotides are TGCGCCAGCAGCTATTTACAGGGCAGCTATGGCTACACCTTC.

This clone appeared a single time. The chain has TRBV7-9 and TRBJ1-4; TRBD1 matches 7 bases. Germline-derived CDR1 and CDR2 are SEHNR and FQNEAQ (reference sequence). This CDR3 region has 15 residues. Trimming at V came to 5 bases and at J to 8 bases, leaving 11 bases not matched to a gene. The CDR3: CASSAPGTEGEKLFF. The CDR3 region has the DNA TGTGCCAGCAGCGCACCCGGGACAGAAGGAGAAAAACTGTTTTTT. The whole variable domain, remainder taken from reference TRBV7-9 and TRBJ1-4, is DTGVSQNPRHKITKRGQNVTFRCDPISEHNRLYWYRQTLGQGPEFLTYFQNEAQLEKSRLLSDRFSAERPKGSFSTLEIQRTEQGDSAMYLCASSAPGTEGEKLFFGSGTQLSVL.

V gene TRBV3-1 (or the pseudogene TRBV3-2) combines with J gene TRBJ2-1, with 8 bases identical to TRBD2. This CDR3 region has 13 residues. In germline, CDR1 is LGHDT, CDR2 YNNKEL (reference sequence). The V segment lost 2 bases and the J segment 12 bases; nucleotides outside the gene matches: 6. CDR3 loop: CASSQPPAGGQFF. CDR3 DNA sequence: TGTGCCAGCAGCCAACCCCCGGCGGGGGGGCAGTTCTTC.

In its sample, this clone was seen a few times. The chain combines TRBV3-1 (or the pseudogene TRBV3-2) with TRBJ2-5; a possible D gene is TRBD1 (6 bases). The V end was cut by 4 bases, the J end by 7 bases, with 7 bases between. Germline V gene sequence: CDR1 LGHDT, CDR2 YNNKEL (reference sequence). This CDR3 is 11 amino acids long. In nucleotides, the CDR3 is TGTGCCAGCAGCCGAGGGGGGACCCAGTACTTC. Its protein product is CASSRGGTQYF.

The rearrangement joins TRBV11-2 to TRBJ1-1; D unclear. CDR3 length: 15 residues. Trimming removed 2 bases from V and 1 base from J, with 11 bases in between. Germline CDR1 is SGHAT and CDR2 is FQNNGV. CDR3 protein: CASSLSPATNTEAFF. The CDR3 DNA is TGTGCCAGCAGCTTATCTCCGGCGACGAACACTGAAGCTTTCTTT.